This entry lists 9 T cell receptor beta chains sequenced from one sample in a study of blood T cells in healthy people across ages. Using a J-beta primer mix together with a sample-barcoded 5' primer, a second PCR was run for about 7 to 12 cycles. TCRdb analysed the 5' RACE reads with MiXCR anew, one entry per CDR3 protein. The sample has some 1,800,000 distinct CDR3 sequences, approximately 40% seen once. Sequencing was performed on blood. The receptor source for this set is a human donor in good health.

V is TRBV5-1 and J is TRBJ2-3, with 10 bases aligning to TRBD2. This CDR3 has 16 amino acids. The ends lost 2 bases at V and 3 bases at J; junction bases unmatched: 6. CDR1 and CDR2 (germline): SGHRS, YFSETQ. In DNA, the CDR3 is TGCGCCAGCAGCTTTAGCGGGGGGCAGGTGACAGATACGCAGTATTTT. This sequence encodes CASSFSGGQVTDTQYF.

The V call is TRBV9, the J call TRBJ2-1, with D perhaps matching TRBD2 (6 bases). This CDR3 contains 14 residues. Germline-derived CDR1 and CDR2 are SGDLS and YYNGEE. The V and J ends lost 2 bases and 8 bases respectively, with 14 bases between them. The CDR3 is CASSVGAGLDEQFF. The CDR3, as DNA: TGTGCCAGCAGCGTTGGGGCGGGGTTGGATGAGCAGTTCTTC.

Only one count was recorded for this clonotype. At one end, the junction sequence differs from germline, possibly due to a read error. The rearrangement joins TRBV7-9 to TRBJ1-1; no definite D call. CDR3 length equals 15 residues. Germline V lookup: CDR1 SEHNR, CDR2 FQNEAQ (reference sequence). CDR3 coding DNA: TGTGCCTGCAGCTTAAAAGTGGGAGTAGGAACTGAAGCTTTCTTT. Translating gives CACSLKVGVGTEAFF. Full variable domain (missing parts from reference TRBV7-9 and TRBJ1-1): DTGVSQNPRHKITKRGQNVTFRCDPISEHNRLYWYRQTLGQGPEFLTYFQNEAQLEKSRLLSDRFSAERPKGSFSTLEIQRTEQGDSAMYLCACSLKVGVGTEAFFGQGTRLTVV.

The V gene is TRBV20-1, the J gene TRBJ2-4; D gene uncertain. Gene TRBJ2-7 matches the end of the DNA better, so the J call may be wrong. The CDR3 has 12 amino acids. CDR1 is DFQATT and CDR2 is SNEGSKA in the germline V gene (reference sequence). CDR3 region: CSANIGSYEQYF. CDR3 nucleotide sequence: TGCAGTGCAAACATTGGTTCCTACGAGCAGTACTTC.

This clonotype came up a few times. The V gene is TRBV2, the J gene TRBJ1-5; 8 nucleotides align to TRBD1. Germline CDR1 SNHLY, CDR2 FYNNEI. Unmatched junction bases numbered 6, after V lost 6 bases and J lost 2 bases. The CDR3 totals 15 residues. The CDR3 nucleotides read TGTGCCAGCAGGGGCAGGGGGCCTGGCAATCAGCCCCAGCATTTT. Residues: CASRGRGPGNQPQHF.

This clonotype was seen just once. V usage is TRBV7-2 and J usage is TRBJ2-7; D not resolved. Germline V gives CDR1 SGHTA, CDR2 FQGNSA. There are 14 residues in the CDR3. Deletions cut 1 base from V and 5 bases from J, with 12 bases between. The CDR3 bases are TGTGCCAGCAGCTTAGAATGGGTAAGCCACGAGCAGTACTTC. It is translated as CASSLEWVSHEQYF.

The chain recombines TRBV10-3 with TRBJ2-7; D is undetermined. The CDR3 is 14 amino acids. CDR1 ENHRY and CDR2 SYGVKD come from the germline V gene. V was trimmed by 4 bases and J by 2 bases, leaving 12 bases between them. The CDR3 DNA sequence: TGTGCCATCAGTGGGCGAGAAAGGGCCTACGAGCAGTACTTC. Protein product: CAISGRERAYEQYF.

V usage is TRBV7-9 and J usage is TRBJ2-2; D unresolved. V shed 7 bases and J shed 4 bases, with 13 bases lying between them. Germline assignment: CDR1 SEHNR and CDR2 FQNEAQ (reference sequence). The CDR3 has 14 residues. The CDR3 DNA reads as TGTGCCAGCAATCTTAGGGCCGCCACCGGGGAGCTGTTTTTT. Protein sequence: CASNLRAATGELFF.

V usage is TRBV28 and J usage is TRBJ2-7; TRBD2 aligns across 9 bases. Germline values: CDR1 MDHEN, CDR2 SYDVKM. The CDR3 loop spans 15 amino acids. The J segment lost 5 bases and the V segment lost 1 base, leaving 6 bases of the junction unmatched. The CDR3 DNA follows: TGTGCCAGCAGTTTATTTCTAGCGGGGTCGAACGAGCAGTACTTC. Translating it yields CASSLFLAGSNEQYF. The full variable domain, with the rest looked up from reference TRBV28 and TRBJ2-7, is DVKVTQSSRYLVKRTGEKVFLECVQDMDHENMFWYRQDPGLGLRLIYFSYDVKMKEKGDIPEGYSVSREKKERFSLILESASTNQTSMYLCASSLFLAGSNEQYFGPGTRLTVT.